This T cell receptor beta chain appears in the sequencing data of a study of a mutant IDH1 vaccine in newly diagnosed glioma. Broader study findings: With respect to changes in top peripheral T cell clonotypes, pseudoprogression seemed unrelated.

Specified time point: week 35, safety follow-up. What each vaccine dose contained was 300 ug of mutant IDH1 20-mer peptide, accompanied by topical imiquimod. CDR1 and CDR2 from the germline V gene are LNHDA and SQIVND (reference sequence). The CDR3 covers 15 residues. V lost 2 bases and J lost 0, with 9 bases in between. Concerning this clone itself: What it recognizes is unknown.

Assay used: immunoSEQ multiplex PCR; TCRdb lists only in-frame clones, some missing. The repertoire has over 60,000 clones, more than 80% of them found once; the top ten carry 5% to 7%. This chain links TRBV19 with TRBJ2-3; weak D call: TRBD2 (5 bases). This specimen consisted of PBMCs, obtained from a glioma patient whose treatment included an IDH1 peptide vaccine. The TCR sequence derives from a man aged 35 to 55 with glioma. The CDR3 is CASSILATSTDTQYF. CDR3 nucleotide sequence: TGTGCCAGTAGTATATTAGCGACTAGCACAGATACGCAGTATTTT.